These T cell receptor beta chains were read from a single sample in a study of blood T cell repertoires in COVID-19. Method: immunoSEQ multiplex PCR; TCRdb's copy keeps in-frame clones and lacks some. Of roughly 140,000 clones in the sample, approximately 80% were seen once. Source material: peripheral blood. The receptors derive from a human donor in a cohort sampled during active COVID-19. The conserved cysteine and the conserved F or W are not part of the CDR3 here.

>TRBV7-9|TRBJ2-4
ASSSQNLGTRENIQY
>TRBV28|TRBJ1-1
ASSPQDMNTEAF
>TRBV7-5|TRBJ2-3
ARSLEGASTDTQY
>TRBV4-1|TRBJ1-5
ASSQDPGGFQPQH
>TRBV4-3|TRBJ2-3
ASSQDGGAGRTDTQY
>TRBV30|TRBJ2-1
AWSPRGGAYNEQF
>TRBV19|TRBJ1-6
ASSIIVGRANNSPLH
>TRBV7-6|TRBJ2-1
ASSLVGSTNNEQF
>TRBV6-5|TRBJ2-3
ASRGGLILTDTQY
>TRBV6-2/TRBV6-3|TRBJ1-2
ASSLRGPSRYT
>TRBV10-1|TRBJ2-6
ASSELLGGVGSGANVLT
>TRBV11-1|TRBJ1-2
ASSVLGQAYT
>TRBV5-1|TRBJ2-2
ASSWQEAGELF
>TRBV7-2|TRBJ2-2
ASSEQGRGELF
>TRBV10-3|TRBJ2-5
AISDKETQY
>TRBV6-4|TRBJ1-2
ASKGTGHGYT
>TRBV24-1|TRBJ2-1
ATSDSRETRTYNEQF